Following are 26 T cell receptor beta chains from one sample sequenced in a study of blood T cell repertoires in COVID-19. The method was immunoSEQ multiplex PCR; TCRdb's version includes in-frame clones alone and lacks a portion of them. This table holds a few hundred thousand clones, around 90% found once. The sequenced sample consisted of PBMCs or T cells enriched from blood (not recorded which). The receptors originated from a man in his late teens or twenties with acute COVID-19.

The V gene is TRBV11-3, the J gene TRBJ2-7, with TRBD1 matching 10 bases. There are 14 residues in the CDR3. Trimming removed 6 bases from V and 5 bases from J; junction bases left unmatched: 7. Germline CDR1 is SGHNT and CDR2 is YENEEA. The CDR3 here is CASSLRDRGHEQYF. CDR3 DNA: TGTGCCAGCAGTTTACGGGACAGGGGCCACGAGCAGTACTTC.

CDR3 coding DNA: TGTGCCAGTAGTAGTCGAGCGGGAAATGAGCAGTTCTTC. Protein sequence: CASSSRAGNEQFF. V and J are TRBV19 and TRBJ2-1, with TRBD2 matching 7 bases. J gave up 7 bases and V 4 bases, and 4 bases lay outside the gene matches. The CDR3 sequence is 13 residues long. The germline V gene has CDR1 LNHDA and CDR2 SQIVND (reference sequence).

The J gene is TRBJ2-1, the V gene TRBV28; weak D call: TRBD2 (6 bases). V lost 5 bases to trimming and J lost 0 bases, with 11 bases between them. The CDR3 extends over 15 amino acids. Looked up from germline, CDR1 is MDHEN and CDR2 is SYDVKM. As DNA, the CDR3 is TGTGCCAGCAGTCCTAGCGCCAACTCCTACAATGAGCAGTTCTTC. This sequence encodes CASSPSANSYNEQFF.

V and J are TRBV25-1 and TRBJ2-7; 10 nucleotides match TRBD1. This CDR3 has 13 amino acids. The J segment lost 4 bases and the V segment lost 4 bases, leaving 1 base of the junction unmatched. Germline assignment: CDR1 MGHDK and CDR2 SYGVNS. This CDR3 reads CASSVGQGYEQYF. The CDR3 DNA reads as TGTGCCAGCAGTGTGGGACAGGGGTACGAGCAGTACTTC.

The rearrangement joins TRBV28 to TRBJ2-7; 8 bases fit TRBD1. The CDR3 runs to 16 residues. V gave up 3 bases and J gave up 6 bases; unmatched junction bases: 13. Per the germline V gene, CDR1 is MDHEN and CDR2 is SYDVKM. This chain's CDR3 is CASSFVPGQEPLEQYF. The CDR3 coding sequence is TGTGCCAGCAGTTTTGTCCCGGGACAGGAACCTCTCGAGCAGTACTTC.

Here the CDR3 DNA reads TGTGCCAGCAGCCAAGATCACCTAGCGGCGGACCAAGAGACCCAGTACTTC. Protein sequence: CASSQDHLAADQETQYF. This chain connects TRBV3-1 (or the pseudogene TRBV3-2) to TRBJ2-5; 7 nucleotides line up with TRBD2. In germline, CDR1 is LGHDT, CDR2 YNNKEL (reference sequence). The V gene end was trimmed by 0 bases and the J gene end by 0 bases; junction bases not matched to a gene: 7. This CDR3 contains 17 residues.

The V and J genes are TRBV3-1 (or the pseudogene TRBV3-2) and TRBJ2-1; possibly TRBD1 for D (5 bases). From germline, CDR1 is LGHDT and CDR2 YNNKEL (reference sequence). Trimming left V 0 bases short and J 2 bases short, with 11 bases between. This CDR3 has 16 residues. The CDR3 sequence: CASSQEFREPYNEQFF. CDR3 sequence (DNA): TGTGCCAGCAGCCAAGAGTTCAGGGAACCCTACAATGAGCAGTTCTTC.

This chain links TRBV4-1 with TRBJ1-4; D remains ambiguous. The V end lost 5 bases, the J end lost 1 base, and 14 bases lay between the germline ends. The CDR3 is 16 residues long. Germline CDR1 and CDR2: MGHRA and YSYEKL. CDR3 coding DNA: TGCGCCAGCAGCATGGCCGCCACCTTAACTAATGAAAAACTGTTTTTT. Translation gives CASSMAATLTNEKLFF.

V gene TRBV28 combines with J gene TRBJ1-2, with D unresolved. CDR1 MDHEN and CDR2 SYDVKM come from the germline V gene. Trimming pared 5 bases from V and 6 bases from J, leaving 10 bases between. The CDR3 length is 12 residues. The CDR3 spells CASSLRVDGYTF. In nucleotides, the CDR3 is TGTGCCAGCAGTCTCCGAGTGGATGGCTACACCTTC.

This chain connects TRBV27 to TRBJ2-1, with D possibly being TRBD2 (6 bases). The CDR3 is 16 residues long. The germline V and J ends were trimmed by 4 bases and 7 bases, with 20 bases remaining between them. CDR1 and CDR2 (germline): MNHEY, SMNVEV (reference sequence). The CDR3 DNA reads TGTGCCAGCAGTTCCTTCAGGGCTAGCGTTTATAATGAGCAGTTCTTC. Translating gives CASSSFRASVYNEQFF.

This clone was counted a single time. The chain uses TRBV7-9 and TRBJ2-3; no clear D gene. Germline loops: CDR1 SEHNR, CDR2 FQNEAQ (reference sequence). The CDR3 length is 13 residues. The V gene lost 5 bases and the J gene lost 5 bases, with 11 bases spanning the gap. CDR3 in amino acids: CASSPTRLDTQYF. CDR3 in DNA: TGTGCCAGCAGCCCCACCCGACTAGATACGCAGTATTTT.

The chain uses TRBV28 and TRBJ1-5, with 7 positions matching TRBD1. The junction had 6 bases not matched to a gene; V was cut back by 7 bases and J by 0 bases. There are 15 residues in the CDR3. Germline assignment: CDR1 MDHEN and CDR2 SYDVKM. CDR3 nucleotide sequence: TGTGCCAGCACCGGACAGGTTTATAGCAATCAGCCCCAGCATTTT. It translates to CASTGQVYSNQPQHF.

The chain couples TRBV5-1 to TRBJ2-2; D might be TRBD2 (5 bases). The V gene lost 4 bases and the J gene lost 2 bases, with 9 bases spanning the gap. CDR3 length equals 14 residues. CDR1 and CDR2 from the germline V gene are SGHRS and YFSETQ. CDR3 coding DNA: TGCGCCAGCAGCCTCGGACTTAACACCGGGGAGCTGTTTTTT. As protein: CASSLGLNTGELFF. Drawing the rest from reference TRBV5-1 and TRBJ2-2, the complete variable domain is KAGVTQTPRYLIKTRGQQVTLSCSPISGHRSVSWYQQTPGQGLQFLFEYFSETQRNKGNFPGRFSGRQFSNSRSEMNVSTLELGDSALYLCASSLGLNTGELFFGEGSRLTVL.

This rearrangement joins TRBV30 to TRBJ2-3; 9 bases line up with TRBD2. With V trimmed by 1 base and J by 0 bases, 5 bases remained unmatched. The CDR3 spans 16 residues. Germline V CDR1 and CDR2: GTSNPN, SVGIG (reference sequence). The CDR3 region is CAWSGRLAESTDTQYF. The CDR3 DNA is TGTGCCTGGAGTGGCCGACTAGCGGAGAGCACAGATACGCAGTATTTT. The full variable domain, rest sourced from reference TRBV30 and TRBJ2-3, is SQTIHQWPATLVQPVGSPLSLECTVEGTSNPNLYWYRQAAGRGLQLLFYSVGIGQISSEVPQNLSASRPQDRQFILSSKKLLLSDSGFYLCAWSGRLAESTDTQYFGPGTRLTVL.

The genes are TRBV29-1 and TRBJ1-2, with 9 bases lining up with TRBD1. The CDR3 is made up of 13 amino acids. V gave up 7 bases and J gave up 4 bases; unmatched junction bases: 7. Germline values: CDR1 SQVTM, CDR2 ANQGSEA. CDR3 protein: CSASTDRGYGYTF. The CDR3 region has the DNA TGCAGCGCCTCCACGGACAGGGGCTATGGCTACACCTTC.

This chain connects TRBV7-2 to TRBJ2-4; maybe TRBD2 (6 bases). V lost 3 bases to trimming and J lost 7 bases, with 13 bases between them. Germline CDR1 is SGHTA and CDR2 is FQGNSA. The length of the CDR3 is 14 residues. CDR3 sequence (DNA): TGTGCCAGCAGCTTGGGAGGAAGAGGGAACATTCAGTACTTC. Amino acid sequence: CASSLGGRGNIQYF. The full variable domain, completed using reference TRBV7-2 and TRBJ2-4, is GAGVSQSPSNKVTEKGKDVELRCDPISGHTALYWYRQSLGQGLEFLIYFQGNSAPDKSGLPSDRFSAERTGGSVSTLTIQRTQQEDSAVYLCASSLGGRGNIQYFGAGTRLSVL.

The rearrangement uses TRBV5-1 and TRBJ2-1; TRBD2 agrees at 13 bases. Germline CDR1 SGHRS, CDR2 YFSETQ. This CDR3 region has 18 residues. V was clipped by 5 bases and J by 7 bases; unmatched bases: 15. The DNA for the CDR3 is TGCGCCAGCAGACGCGGGACTAGCGGGGCTAGGGGTGGGAATGAGCAGTTCTTC. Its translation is CASRRGTSGARGGNEQFF.

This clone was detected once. CDR3 nucleotide sequence: TGTGCCAGCAGCACGGGGAACACCGGGGAGCTGTTTTTT. Its protein product is CASSTGNTGELFF. The chain carries TRBV5-6 and TRBJ2-2; D remains ambiguous. V was clipped by 4 bases and J by 1 base, with 5 bases between them. The CDR3 is made up of 13 amino acids. CDR1 is SGHDT, CDR2 YYEEEE, per germline.

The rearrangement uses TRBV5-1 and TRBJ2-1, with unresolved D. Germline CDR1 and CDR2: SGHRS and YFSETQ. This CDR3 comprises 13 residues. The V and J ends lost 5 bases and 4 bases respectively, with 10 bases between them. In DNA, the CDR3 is TGCGCCAGCAGTTTCGAACGGTACAATGAGCAGTTCTTC. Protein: CASSFERYNEQFF.

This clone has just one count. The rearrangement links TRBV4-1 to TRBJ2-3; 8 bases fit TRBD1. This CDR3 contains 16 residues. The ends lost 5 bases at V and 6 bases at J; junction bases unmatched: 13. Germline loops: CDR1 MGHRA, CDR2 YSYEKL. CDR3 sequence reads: CASSAIAGTGWDTQYF. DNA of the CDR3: TGCGCCAGCAGCGCAATAGCCGGGACAGGTTGGGATACGCAGTATTTT.

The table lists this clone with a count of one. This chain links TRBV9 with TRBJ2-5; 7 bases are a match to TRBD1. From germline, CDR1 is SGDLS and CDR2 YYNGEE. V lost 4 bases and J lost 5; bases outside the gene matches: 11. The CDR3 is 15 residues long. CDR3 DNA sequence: TGTGCCAGCAGCCCTAAAGGGGGCAGGGCTGAGACCCAGTACTTC. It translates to CASSPKGGRAETQYF.

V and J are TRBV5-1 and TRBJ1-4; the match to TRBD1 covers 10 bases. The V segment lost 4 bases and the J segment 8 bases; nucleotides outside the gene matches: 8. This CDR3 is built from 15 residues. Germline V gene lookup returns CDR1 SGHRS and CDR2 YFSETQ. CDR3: CASSVGTGDSEKLFF. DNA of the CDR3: TGCGCCAGCAGCGTCGGGACAGGGGATTCGGAAAAACTGTTTTTT.

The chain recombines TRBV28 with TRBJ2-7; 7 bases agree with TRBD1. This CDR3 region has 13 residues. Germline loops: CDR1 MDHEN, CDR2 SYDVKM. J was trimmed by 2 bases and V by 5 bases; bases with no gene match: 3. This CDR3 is CASSVGQPYEQYF. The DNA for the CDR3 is TGTGCCAGCAGTGTGGGACAGCCCTACGAGCAGTACTTC.

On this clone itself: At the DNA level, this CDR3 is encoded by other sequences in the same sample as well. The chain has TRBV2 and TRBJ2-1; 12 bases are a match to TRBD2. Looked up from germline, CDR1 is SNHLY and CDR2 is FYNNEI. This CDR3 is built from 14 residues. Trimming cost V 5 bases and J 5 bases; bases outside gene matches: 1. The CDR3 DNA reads TGTGCCAGCAGTAGGACTAGCGGGGACAATGAGCAGTTCTTC. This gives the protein CASSRTSGDNEQFF.

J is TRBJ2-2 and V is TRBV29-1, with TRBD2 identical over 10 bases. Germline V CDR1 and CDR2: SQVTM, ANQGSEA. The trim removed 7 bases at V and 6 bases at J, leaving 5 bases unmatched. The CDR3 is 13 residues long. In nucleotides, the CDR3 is TGCAGCGCTGGGACTAGCGACGCCGGGGAGCTGTTTTTT. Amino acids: CSAGTSDAGELFF.

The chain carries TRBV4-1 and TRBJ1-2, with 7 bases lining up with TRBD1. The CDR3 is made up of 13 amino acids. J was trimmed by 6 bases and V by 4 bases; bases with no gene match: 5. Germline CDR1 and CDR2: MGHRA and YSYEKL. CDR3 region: CASSRVGQDGYTF. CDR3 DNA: TGCGCCAGCAGCCGGGTAGGACAGGATGGCTACACCTTC.